This T cell receptor beta chain derives from a study of CD8+ T cells in alopecia areata (dated by TCRdb to 2016 to 2019). At the level of the whole study: The treated patients took part in an open-label pilot trial in which moderate-to-severe alopecia areata was treated with oral tofacitinib at 5 to 10 mg twice daily. Tofacitinib was given for 6 to 18 months, followed by 6 months of follow-up off drug to assess delayed response and recurrence. In treated patients, disease severity was measured using the SALT score, which gives the percentage of scalp surface area affected. High-throughput TCRbeta sequencing was used to examine T cell clonal expansion in alopecia areata in both the C3H/HeJ mouse model and human patients. On the human side, TCRbeta sequencing was run on scalp tissue and on sorted CD4+ and CD8+ peripheral blood T cells from healthy controls and from alopecia areata patients with either patchy or totalis/universalis disease. Tofacitinib-treated patients had biopsies at baseline and at 4 and 24 weeks of treatment, with a later scalp biopsy in several patients. Scalp clonality was compared across normal scalp (n=4), patchy alopecia areata scalp (n=8), and alopecia totalis/universalis scalp (n=8). RNA came from the PAXgene miRNA kit for fixed scalp, the miRNeasy kit for PBMCs, and the RNeasy kit for mouse skin. Amplification of TCRbeta CDR3 regions was done by immunoSEQ multiplex PCR using 35 Vbeta forward primers and 13 Jbeta reverse primers. The research as a whole found: Compared with normal scalp, lesional scalp, particularly in alopecia totalis/universalis, had higher clonality and more expanded CD8+ clones, which suggests antigenic drive. Unlike mouse skin, where gammadelta T cells dominate, normal human skin contains resident alphabeta T cells that get sequenced too, which complicates analysis of the scalp TCR repertoire. The treated cohort was small, with a single nonresponder, so links between baseline CD8+ expansion and response need larger studies. During tofacitinib treatment, many expanded lesional clones stuck around in both scalp and blood, and this persistence may partly explain why relapse happens after treatment is stopped. With tofacitinib, both scalp clonality and the number of expanded CD8+ clones among the top 100 scalp clones went down significantly. TCR sequences shared between patients were less clear than in mice, possibly partly because of HLA diversity in the patient population.

The time point label for this specimen denotes: 4 weeks on oral tofacitinib. The treatment or condition label of this sample denotes: oral pan-JAK inhibitor, 5-10 mg twice daily. From alopecia areata patients, peripheral blood was collected along with lesional scalp punch biopsies. PBMCs were isolated by density centrifugation and stained for CD3, CD4 and CD8, after which CD4+ and CD8+ T cells were sorted on a FACSAria. To note about this clone: Its binding antigen is unknown. No base-level quality is on record; no much larger clone is a single base apart. This sample also contains other DNA sequences that code for the same CDR3.

The library was produced with the immunoSEQ multiplex PCR assay. For TCR sequencing, RNA was extracted from every sample and reverse transcribed into cDNA to serve as template. SuperScript III was used for first-strand cDNA synthesis, primed with a 2:1 mix of oligo-dT and random hexamers. Amplification bias was assessed with a synthetic immune receptor repertoire, and residual bias was removed computationally. The paper's data handling went like this. After raw reads were preprocessed to remove errors, the CDR3 was defined following IMGT conventions as running from the conserved cysteine to phenylalanine. Clonality was calculated as 1 minus Shannon entropy normalized by log2 of the number of productive unique TCRs. CD4 or CD8 identity of scalp clones was inferred by cross-referencing scalp TCRbeta sequences with sorted blood CD4 and CD8 repertoires. Imported from immuneACCESS, the table was reduced by TCRdb to in-frame sequences with V and J called. These copies leave out some clones; in studies compared against another copy, an unresolved V gene accounts for under half, and the cause of the remainder is not known. V and J calls and clone size are copied from that table; D and trimming were computed from the DNA. A total of more than 100,000 clones appear in this sample, 53% of them only once. Roughly 0.45% of the sample belongs to the ten largest clones.

Here the sequenced sample was CD4+ T cells sorted from blood, taken at week 4, from a patient treated with tofacitinib. This TCR came from a human donor with alopecia areata.

The DNA sequence is given as TGCAGCGTCACCGGGACTGTGACCTACGAGCAGTACTTC. Its amino acids are CSVTGTVTYEQYF. Rearrangement joined TRBV29-1 to TRBJ2-7; TRBD2 could be the D gene, as 6 bases match. Counted from cysteine to phenylalanine, this CDR3 has 13 amino acids. Of the read, only the CDR3 DNA is kept; its 39 bases are in frame from base 1. V gives up 6 bases and J gives up 2 bases, and the segment between their germline ends measures 14 bases. Taken from the germline V gene, the CDR1 and CDR2 loops are SQVTM and ANQGSEA.